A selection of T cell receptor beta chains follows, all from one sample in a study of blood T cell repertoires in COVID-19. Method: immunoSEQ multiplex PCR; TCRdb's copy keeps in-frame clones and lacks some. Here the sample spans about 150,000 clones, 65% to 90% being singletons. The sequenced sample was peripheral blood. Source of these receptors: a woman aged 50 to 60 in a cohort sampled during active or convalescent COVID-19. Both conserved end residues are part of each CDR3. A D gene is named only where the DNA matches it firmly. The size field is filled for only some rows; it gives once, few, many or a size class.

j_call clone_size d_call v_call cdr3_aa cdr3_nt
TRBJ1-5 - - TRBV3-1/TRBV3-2 CASSQDLDDRLEPQHF TGTGCCAGCAGCCAAGATCTTGATGACAGGCTTGAGCCCCAGCATTTT
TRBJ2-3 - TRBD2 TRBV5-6 CASSLYSGGAVVTDTQYF TGTGCCAGCAGCTTGTATAGCGGGGGGGCGGTAGTCACAGATACGCAGTATTTT
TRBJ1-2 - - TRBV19 CASSPESYGYTF TGTGCCAGTAGTCCAGAATCCTATGGCTACACCTTC
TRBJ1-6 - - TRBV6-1 CASSETRQPANSPLHF TGTGCCAGCAGTGAAACGAGACAGCCGGCTAATTCACCCCTCCACTTT
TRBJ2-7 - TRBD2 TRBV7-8 CASSAPGAGGPYEQYF TGTGCCAGCAGCGCACCGGGAGCGGGGGGTCCCTACGAGCAGTACTTC
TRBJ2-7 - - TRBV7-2 CASLETGSSYEQYF TGTGCCAGCTTGGAGACAGGCAGCTCCTACGAGCAGTACTTC
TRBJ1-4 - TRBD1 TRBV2 CASSGTGVRDEKLFF TGTGCCAGCAGTGGAACAGGGGTTAGAGATGAAAAACTGTTTTTT
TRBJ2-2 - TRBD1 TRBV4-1 CASSPGTADTGELFF TGCGCCAGCAGCCCAGGGACAGCAGACACCGGGGAGCTGTTTTTT
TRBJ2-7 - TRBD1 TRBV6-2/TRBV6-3 CASSPRLDRDYEQYF TGTGCCAGCAGTCCCAGACTGGACAGGGACTACGAGCAGTACTTC
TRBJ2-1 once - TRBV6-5 CASSYMAYNEQFF TGTGCCAGCAGTTACATGGCTTACAATGAGCAGTTCTTC
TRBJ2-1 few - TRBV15 CATSREQGSYNEQFF TGTGCCACCAGCAGAGAACAGGGATCCTACAATGAGCAGTTCTTC
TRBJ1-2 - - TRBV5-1 CASSLGTSYGYTF TGCGCCAGCAGCTTGGGGACATCCTATGGCTACACCTTC
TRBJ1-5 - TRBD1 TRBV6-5 CASTRQGVRNQPQHF TGTGCCAGCACCCGACAGGGGGTCCGCAATCAGCCCCAGCATTTT
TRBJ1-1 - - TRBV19 CASSISGRGVAEAFF TGTGCCAGTAGTATATCAGGCAGGGGAGTCGCTGAAGCTTTCTTT
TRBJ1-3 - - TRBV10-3 CATQGTTIGNTIYF TGTGCCACCCAAGGGACAACAATAGGAAACACCATATATTTT
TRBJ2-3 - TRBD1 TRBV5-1 CASSPGQDTDTQYF TGCGCCAGCAGCCCGGGACAGGACACAGATACGCAGTATTTT
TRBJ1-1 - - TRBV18 CASSRGRGGNTEAFF TGTGCCAGCTCACGGGGTCGGGGGGGAAACACTGAAGCTTTCTTT
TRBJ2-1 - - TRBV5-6 CASSFQQGVYNEQFF TGTGCCAGCAGCTTTCAACAGGGTGTTTACAATGAGCAGTTCTTC
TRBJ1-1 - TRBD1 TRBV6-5 CASSYQGAGAEAFF TGTGCCAGCAGTTACCAGGGGGCTGGGGCTGAAGCTTTCTTT
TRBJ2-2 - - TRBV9 CASSVIRTGELFF TGTGCCAGCAGCGTTATCCGTACCGGGGAGCTGTTTTTT
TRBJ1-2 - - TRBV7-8 CASSSDRFYGYTF TGTGCCAGCAGCTCTGACAGGTTCTATGGCTACACCTTC
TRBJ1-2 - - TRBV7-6 CASSDPAPGSLSNYGYTF TGTGCCAGCAGTGATCCTGCCCCAGGGTCCCTATCTAACTATGGCTACACCTTC
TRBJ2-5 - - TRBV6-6 CASSWGTGPQETQYF TGTGCCAGCAGTTGGGGAACAGGGCCACAAGAGACCCAGTACTTC
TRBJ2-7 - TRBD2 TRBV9 CASSKRLAGTGEQYF TGTGCCAGCAGCAAAAGACTAGCGGGGACTGGTGAGCAGTACTTC
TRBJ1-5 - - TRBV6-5 CASRTGPNSNQPQHF TGTGCCAGCAGGACAGGTCCTAATAGCAATCAGCCCCAGCATTTT
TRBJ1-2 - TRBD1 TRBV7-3 CASSPGTGTPYGYTF TGTGCCAGCAGCCCAGGGACAGGGACGCCTTATGGCTACACCTTC
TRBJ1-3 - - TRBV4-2 CASSQETGIWSGTGNTIYF TGTGCCAGCAGCCAAGAAACAGGGATATGGAGCGGTACTGGAAACACCATATATTTT
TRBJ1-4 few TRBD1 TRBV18 CASSPRQGNEKLFF TGTGCCAGCTCACCCAGACAGGGGAATGAAAAACTGTTTTTT
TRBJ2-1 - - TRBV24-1 CATSDRAGFDEQFF TGTGCCACCAGTGACAGGGCCGGTTTCGATGAGCAGTTCTTC
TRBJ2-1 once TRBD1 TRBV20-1 CSRYRGNEQFF TGCAGCCGCTACAGGGGGAATGAGCAGTTCTTC
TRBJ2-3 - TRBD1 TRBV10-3 CASGQAEGTDTQYF TGTGCCAGCGGACAGGCCGAAGGCACAGATACGCAGTATTTT
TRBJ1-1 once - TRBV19 CASNRAGVKEAFF TGTGCCAGTAACCGGGCAGGGGTCAAAGAAGCTTTCTTT
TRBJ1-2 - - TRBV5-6 CASSLKGAIYGYTF TGTGCCAGCAGCTTGAAAGGAGCAATCTATGGCTACACCTTC
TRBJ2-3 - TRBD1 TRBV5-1 CASSPDRGDTQYF TGCGCCAGCAGCCCGGACAGGGGGGATACGCAGTATTTT
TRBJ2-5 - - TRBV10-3 CAIRQDQETQYF TGTGCCATCAGACAGGACCAAGAGACCCAGTACTTC
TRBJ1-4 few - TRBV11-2 CASSLQQGQEKLFF TGTGCCAGCAGCTTACAGCAGGGGCAGGAAAAACTGTTTTTT
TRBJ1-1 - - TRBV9 CASSVAGNTEAFF TGTGCCAGCAGCGTAGCCGGGAACACTGAAGCTTTCTTT
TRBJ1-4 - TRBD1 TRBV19 CASSTRDRGVEKLFF TGTGCCAGTAGTACCCGGGACAGGGGCGTTGAAAAACTGTTTTTT
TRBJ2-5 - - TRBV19 CASSIAGASGETQYF TGTGCCAGTAGTATTGCGGGGGCATCGGGAGAGACCCAGTACTTC
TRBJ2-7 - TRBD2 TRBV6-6 CASSSSSGLVGNEQYF TGTGCCAGCAGTTCTTCTAGCGGACTCGTCGGGAACGAGCAGTACTTC
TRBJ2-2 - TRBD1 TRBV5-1 CATRTGVVSGELFF TGCGCAACCCGGACAGGGGTGGTATCGGGGGAGCTGTTTTTT
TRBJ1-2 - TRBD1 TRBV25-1 CASSELAGGFDYGYTF TGTGCCAGCAGTGAATTGGCAGGGGGCTTTGACTATGGCTACACCTTC
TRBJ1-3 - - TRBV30 CAWSWAGTSGNTIYF TGTGCCTGGAGTTGGGCGGGGACCTCTGGAAACACCATATATTTT
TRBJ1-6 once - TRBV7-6 CASSLVGTEDSPLHF TGTGCCAGCAGCTTAGTGGGCACGGAGGATTCACCCCTCCACTTT
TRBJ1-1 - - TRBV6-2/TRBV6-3 CASSEWAGSVTGEAFF TGTGCCAGCAGTGAGTGGGCCGGGAGTGTAACGGGTGAAGCTTTCTTT
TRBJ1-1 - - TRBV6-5 CASSYEGRSTEAFF TGTGCCAGCAGTTACGAGGGCCGGAGCACTGAAGCTTTCTTT
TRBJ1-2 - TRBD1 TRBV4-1 CASSQDPGTGGFKGYTF TGCGCCAGCAGCCAAGATCCAGGGACAGGGGGGTTTAAGGGCTACACCTTC
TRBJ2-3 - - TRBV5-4 CASSLGRRGFTDTQYF TGTGCCAGCAGCTTGGGCCGCCGGGGGTTCACAGATACGCAGTATTTT
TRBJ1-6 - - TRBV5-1 CASSSYPRTENSPLHF TGCGCCAGCAGCTCCTACCCCCGGACAGAAAATTCACCCCTCCACTTT
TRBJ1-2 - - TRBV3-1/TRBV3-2 CASSQADSHYGYTF TGTGCCAGCAGCCAAGCAGATTCCCACTATGGCTACACCTTC
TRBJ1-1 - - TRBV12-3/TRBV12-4 CASSPTGSPEAFF TGTGCCAGCAGTCCCACAGGGTCCCCTGAAGCTTTCTTT
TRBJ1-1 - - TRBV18 CASSFYRANTEAFF TGTGCCAGCTCGTTTTACAGGGCGAACACTGAAGCTTTCTTT
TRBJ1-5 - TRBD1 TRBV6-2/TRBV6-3 CASSGQVGSQPQHF TGTGCCAGCAGTGGACAGGTAGGAAGTCAGCCCCAGCATTTT
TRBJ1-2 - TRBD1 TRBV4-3 CASSQAGTGGYGYTF TGCGCCAGCAGCCAAGCCGGGACAGGGGGCTATGGCTACACCTTC
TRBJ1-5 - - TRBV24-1 CATSGAGNSNQPQHF TGTGCCACCAGTGGGGCGGGGAATAGCAATCAGCCCCAGCATTTT